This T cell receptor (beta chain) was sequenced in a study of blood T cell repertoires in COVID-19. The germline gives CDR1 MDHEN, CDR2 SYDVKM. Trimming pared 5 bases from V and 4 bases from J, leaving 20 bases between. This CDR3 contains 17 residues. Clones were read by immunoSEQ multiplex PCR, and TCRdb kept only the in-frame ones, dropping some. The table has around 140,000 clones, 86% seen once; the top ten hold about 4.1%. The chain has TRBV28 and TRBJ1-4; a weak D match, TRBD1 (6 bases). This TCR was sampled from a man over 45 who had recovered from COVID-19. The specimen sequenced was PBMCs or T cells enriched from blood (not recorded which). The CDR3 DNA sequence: TGTGCCAGCAGTCAGATCGATGGTGCAGGGGTTAATGAAAAACTGTTTTTT. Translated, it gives CASSQIDGAGVNEKLFF.